Described below is a single T cell receptor (beta chain) sequence and its context. What antigen it recognizes has not been identified. No quality values exist for individual bases; no much larger clone is one base distant. The library was produced with PCR. These reads were obtained on an Illumina HiSeq 2500. To normalize quantification of the TCRbeta repertoire, the TCR libraries were built with molecular barcoding that relied on unique molecular identifiers. TCRdb took the public reads, trimmed them with fastp at Q25, ran MiXCR for clone calling and kept in-frame beta chains. Entries that share a CDR3 protein sequence are merged under the most common genes and DNA. In this sample the table shows hundreds of thousands of distinct CDR3 sequences, roughly 17% of which occur a single time. The ten largest clonotypes hold over 0.95% of the sample. V and J are truncated by 6 bases and 6 bases respectively, leaving an intervening sequence of 8 bases. From cysteine to phenylalanine, the CDR3 is 12 amino acids long. The read is trimmed to its CDR3 DNA, 36 bases read in frame from base 1. CDR1 and CDR2 are read off the germline V gene as MGHDK and SYGVNS.

The sample originates from a study of T-cell reconstitution after alpha-beta-depleted transplantation in children (dated by TCRdb to 2015 to 2016). Some background on the complete study: Using TCR repertoire profiling, the study followed T-cell immune reconstitution in a quantitative way in children after TCRalphabeta/CD19-depleted allogeneic hematopoietic cell transplantation.

The rearranged segments are TRBV25-1 and TRBJ2-2, with the D gene tentatively TRBD1 or TRBD2, based on 5 matching bases in each. The receptor's source is a human donor who donated a stem cell graft to a child with acute myeloid leukemia. Sequences were derived from PBMCs from the stem cell graft donor, sampled from the stem cell graft. The nucleotide sequence is TGTGCCAGCAGGCTGGGGGCCGGGGAGCTGTTTTTT. It encodes CASRLGAGELFF. With the rest looked up from the reference TRBV25-1 and TRBJ2-2 genes rather than sequenced, the full variable domain is EADIYQTPRYLVIGTGKKITLECSQTMGHDKMYWYQQDPGMELHLIHYSYGVNSTEKGDLSSESTVSRIRTEHFPLTLESARPSHTSQYLCASRLGAGELFFGEGSRLTVL.